A selection of T cell receptor beta chains follows, all from one sample in a study of blood T cell repertoires in COVID-19. Libraries were prepared by immunoSEQ multiplex PCR; TCRdb keeps only in-frame clonotypes and omits some of them. The sample includes approximately 49,000 clones, 65% to 90% seen only once; the top ten take about 2.7%. The material sequenced was peripheral blood. These receptors came from a woman aged 55-70 years with acute or convalescent COVID-19. The CDR3 runs from the conserved cysteine through the conserved F or W. Each record gives: clone size, D gene, J gene, V gene, CDR3 length, CDR3 DNA, CDR3 protein. The D gene is left open where the match is weak. Clone size is not always given. Where it is, it says once, few, many or a class for expanded clones.

>-|TRBD2|TRBJ2-7|TRBV6-5|16
TGTGCCAGCAGTTACTCAGGCGGGGGTGATAACTACGAGCAGTACTTC
CASSYSGGGDNYEQYF
>-|TRBD1|TRBJ1-1|TRBV6-5|15
TGTGCCAGCAGTTACTCGGGGACAGGGGAACTTGAAGCTTTCTTT
CASSYSGTGELEAFF
>-|-|TRBJ2-1|TRBV28|13
TGTGCCAGCAGGGGGAGCTCCTACAATGAGCAGTTCTTC
CASRGSSYNEQFF
>few|TRBD2|TRBJ2-3|TRBV4-1|15
TGCGCCAGCAGCCCGTACGCGGGAGACACAGATACGCAGTATTTT
CASSPYAGDTDTQYF
>-|TRBD1|TRBJ1-2|TRBV30|13
TGTGCCTGGATTAGACAGGGGAACTATGGCTACACCTTC
CAWIRQGNYGYTF
>-|-|TRBJ1-1|TRBV28|15
TGTGCCAGCAGTTTATGGGGCAGCCCGAACACTGAAGCTTTCTTT
CASSLWGSPNTEAFF
>-|-|TRBJ2-1|TRBV5-4|14
TGTGCCAGCCATAGCGGAACTGGCAACAATGAGCAGTTCTTC
CASHSGTGNNEQFF
>-|-|TRBJ1-3|TRBV7-9|13
TGTGCCAGCAGCTTATACTCTGGAAACACCATATATTTT
CASSLYSGNTIYF
>-|TRBD1|TRBJ1-4|TRBV3-1/TRBV3-2|15
TGTGCCAGCAGCCTTTGGACAGGGGCGGGCGAAAAACTGTTTTTT
CASSLWTGAGEKLFF
>once|-|TRBJ2-5|TRBV25-1|12
TGTGCCAGCAGACGACAGGCAGAGACCCAGTACTTC
CASRRQAETQYF
>-|TRBD1|TRBJ1-6|TRBV18|15
TGTGCCAGCTCACCGCCCGGGACAGGGGTTTCACCCCTCCACTTT
CASSPPGTGVSPLHF
>-|-|TRBJ1-1|TRBV3-1/TRBV3-2|13
TGTGCCAGCGGCGGGCAGGGGTACAATGAAGCTTTCTTT
CASGGQGYNEAFF
>-|TRBD2|TRBJ2-1|TRBV5-1|16
TGCGCCAGCAGCTTGTTGGGACTAGGGTTCTACAATGAGCAGTTCTTC
CASSLLGLGFYNEQFF
>-|TRBD1|TRBJ1-6|TRBV10-3|15
TGTGCCATCAGAGACAGGGGCGAAAATAATTCACCCCTCCACTTT
CAIRDRGENNSPLHF
>-|TRBD1|TRBJ1-2|TRBV6-5|15
TGTGCCAGCACCCCTGACGGGACAGTCCTATATGGCTACACCTTC
CASTPDGTVLYGYTF
>-|-|TRBJ2-2|TRBV19|15
TGTGCCAGTAGTAGCGGCAGCGCGAACACCGGGGAGCTGTTTTTT
CASSSGSANTGELFF
>-|-|TRBJ2-7|TRBV19|13
TGTGCCAGTAGTCATGCGGGCTCATCTCAGCAGTACTTC
CASSHAGSSQQYF